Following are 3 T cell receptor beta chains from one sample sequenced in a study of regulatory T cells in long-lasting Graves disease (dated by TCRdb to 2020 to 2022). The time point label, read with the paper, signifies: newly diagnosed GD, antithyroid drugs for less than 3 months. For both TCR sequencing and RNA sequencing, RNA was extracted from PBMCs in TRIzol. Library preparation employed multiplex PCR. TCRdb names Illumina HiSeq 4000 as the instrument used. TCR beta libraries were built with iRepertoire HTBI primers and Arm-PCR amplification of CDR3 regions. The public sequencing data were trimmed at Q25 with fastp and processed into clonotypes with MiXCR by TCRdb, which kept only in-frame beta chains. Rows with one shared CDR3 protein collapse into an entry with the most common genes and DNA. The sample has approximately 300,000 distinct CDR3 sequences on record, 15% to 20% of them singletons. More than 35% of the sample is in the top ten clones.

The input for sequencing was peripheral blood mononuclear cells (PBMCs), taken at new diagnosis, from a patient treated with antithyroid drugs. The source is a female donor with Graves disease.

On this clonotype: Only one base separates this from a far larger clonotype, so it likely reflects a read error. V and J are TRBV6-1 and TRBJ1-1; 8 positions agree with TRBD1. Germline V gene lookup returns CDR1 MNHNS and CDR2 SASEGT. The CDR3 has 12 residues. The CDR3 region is CASRTGNAEAFF. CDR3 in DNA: TGTGCCAGCCGGACAGGGAACGCTGAAGCTTTCTTT.

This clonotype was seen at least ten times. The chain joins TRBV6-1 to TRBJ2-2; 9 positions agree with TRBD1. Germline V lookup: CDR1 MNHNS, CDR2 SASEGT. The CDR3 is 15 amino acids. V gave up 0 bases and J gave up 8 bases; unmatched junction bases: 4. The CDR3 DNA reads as TGTGCCAGCAGTGAAGCAGGGACAGGGCTGGGGGAGCTGTTTTTT. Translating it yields CASSEAGTGLGELFF.

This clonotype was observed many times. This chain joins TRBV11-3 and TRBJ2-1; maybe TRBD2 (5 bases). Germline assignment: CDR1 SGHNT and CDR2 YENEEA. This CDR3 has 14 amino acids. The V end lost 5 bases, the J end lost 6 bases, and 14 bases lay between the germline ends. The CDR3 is CASSLTAEINEQFF. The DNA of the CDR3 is TGTGCCAGCAGCCTAACAGCGGAGATCAATGAGCAGTTCTTC.